In this sample, the clone carrying this TCR beta chain turned up once. As yet, its antigen is unknown. The sample originates from a study of OX40 agonist ivuxolimab in advanced cancers. General study points: The 0.1-3.0 mg/kg partial responders had among the lowest clonal expansion.

Libraries were prepared by immunoSEQ multiplex PCR; TCRdb keeps only in-frame clonotypes and omits some of them. The sample carries about 84,000 clones, over 85% recorded once. The CDR3 runs to 16 residues. Unmatched junction bases numbered 13, after V lost 9 bases and J lost 1 base. CDR1 and CDR2 from the germline V gene are LNHNV and YYDKDF (reference sequence). This sequence originates from an adult with an advanced solid tumor such as melanoma, head and neck, liver or kidney cancer. The sequencing used CD4+ or CD8+ T cells sorted from blood, collected in a trial of the OX40 agonist ivuxolimab. The rearrangement joins TRBV15 to TRBJ2-3; 7 nucleotides align to TRBD1. CDR3 amino acids: CATIRRDRDGTDTQYF. As DNA, the CDR3 is TGTGCCACGATCCGTCGAGACAGGGACGGCACAGATACGCAGTATTTT.